The 22 T cell receptor beta chains in this list originate from one sample, sequenced in a study of identical twins. TCRdb analysed the 5' RACE reads with MiXCR anew, one entry per CDR3 protein. The sample consists of fewer than 250,000 distinct CDR3 sequences, roughly 15% of them appearing once. These data were likewise used in another study, on T cells expressing NK-cell markers.

The sample taken for sequencing was CD8+ T cells sorted from blood. These receptors all stem from a woman aged 18-29 years in good health.

V and J are TRBV27 and TRBJ2-2; D tentatively fits TRBD1 or TRBD2 (5 bases each). Germline assignment: CDR1 MNHEY and CDR2 SMNVEV (reference sequence). V lost 1 base to trimming and J lost 0 bases, with 9 bases between them. This CDR3 has 16 residues. The DNA of the CDR3 is TGTGCCAGCAGTTTATTTGGGGGAACGAACACCGGGGAGCTGTTTTTT. Its translation is CASSLFGGTNTGELFF.

The rearrangement links TRBV10-3 to TRBJ2-4, with 11 bases fitting TRBD2. The V gene's germline CDR1 is ENHRY and CDR2 SYGVKD. V trimming: 2 bases; J trimming: 2 bases; junction bases outside the gene matches: 5. The CDR3 extends over 17 amino acids. The CDR3 DNA is TGTGCCATCAGTGAGGTGCTAGCGGGAGGTACCAAAAACATTCAGTACTTC. It is translated as CAISEVLAGGTKNIQYF.

This clonotype was picked up a small number of times. One junction end disagrees with the germline gene, perhaps due to a read error. This chain links TRBV20-1 with TRBJ1-5; D ambiguous. The CDR3 has 14 amino acids. Germline values: CDR1 DFQATT, CDR2 SNEGSKA (reference sequence). CDR3 region: CSARPDDSHQPQHF. The DNA of the CDR3 is TGCAGTGCTAGGCCGGATGATAGCCATCAGCCCCAGCATTTT.

A few counts support this clonotype. The chain recombines TRBV12-3 or TRBV12-4 with TRBJ1-1, with 11 bases that match TRBD1. The CDR3 has 13 amino acids. The V gene end was trimmed by 5 bases and the J gene end by 8 bases; junction bases not matched to a gene: 4. CDR3 in amino acids: CASSLGQGGEAFF. CDR3 sequence (DNA): TGTGCCAGCAGTCTGGGACAGGGGGGAGAAGCTTTCTTT.

V gene TRBV9 combines with J gene TRBJ2-7; 7 bases are shared with TRBD2. This CDR3 is built from 16 residues. The V segment lost 3 bases and the J segment 7 bases; nucleotides outside the gene matches: 16. Germline CDR1 is SGDLS and CDR2 is YYNGEE. For the CDR3, the DNA is TGTGCCAGCAGCGCCGGGGGAGGGACCACGCTCGGAGAGCAGTACTTC. Translating it yields CASSAGGGTTLGEQYF.

There are a few counts of this clonotype. The chain has TRBV7-9 and TRBJ2-5; D not certain. Germline CDR1 SEHNR, CDR2 FQNEAQ (reference sequence). Trimming took 5 bases from V and 4 from J, leaving 17 bases between them. The length of the CDR3 is 15 residues. Here the CDR3 DNA reads TGTGCCAGCAGCGTAGGATACCCCGTCACAGAGACCCAGTACTTC. Encoded protein: CASSVGYPVTETQYF. Variable domain in full (rest from reference TRBV7-9 and TRBJ2-5): DTGVSQNPRHKITKRGQNVTFRCDPISEHNRLYWYRQTLGQGPEFLTYFQNEAQLEKSRLLSDRFSAERPKGSFSTLEIQRTEQGDSAMYLCASSVGYPVTETQYFGPGTRLLVL.

This clonotype was seen a few times. CDR3: CASGPANVLTF. The CDR3 DNA reads TGTGCCAGCGGACCCGCCAACGTCCTGACTTTC. The V gene is TRBV12-3 or TRBV12-4, the J gene TRBJ2-6; D is unresolved. This CDR3 is 11 amino acids long. Deletions cut 8 bases from V and 7 bases from J, with 6 bases between.

Concerning this clonotype itself: An end of the junction does not agree with germline; a read error may underlie this. This chain links TRBV12-3 or TRBV12-4 with TRBJ2-1; D uncertain. The CDR3 length is 15 residues. The CDR3 sequence is CASRLDSSSYNEQFF. The CDR3 DNA follows: TGTGCCAGCAGGTTAGACTCAAGCTCCTACAATGAGCAGTTCTTC.

This clonotype has more than one count but fewer than ten. The chain is built from TRBV27 and TRBJ2-7, with D perhaps matching TRBD2 (5 bases). The CDR3 has 14 amino acids. In germline, CDR1 is MNHEY, CDR2 SMNVEV (reference sequence). V was clipped by 6 bases and J by 0 bases, with 12 bases between them. The CDR3 region has the DNA TGTGCCAGCAGGTATAGAGGGTACTCCTACGAGCAGTACTTC. It encodes CASRYRGYSYEQYF.

This clonotype was seen more than once but under ten times. This chain uses TRBV11-2 with TRBJ2-7; 9 nucleotides line up with TRBD1. CDR3 length: 15 residues. The J segment lost 1 base and the V segment lost 3 bases, leaving 4 bases of the junction unmatched. Germline assignment: CDR1 SGHAT and CDR2 FQNNGV. CDR3 in amino acids: CASSLYRGPSYEQYF. The CDR3 DNA is TGTGCCAGCAGCTTGTACAGGGGGCCTTCCTACGAGCAGTACTTC.

The chain uses TRBV20-1 and TRBJ2-5, with D perhaps matching TRBD1 or TRBD2 (5 bases each). CDR3 length: 18 residues. Germline V gives CDR1 DFQATT, CDR2 SNEGSKA (reference sequence). V was trimmed by 3 bases and J by 5 bases, leaving 28 bases between them. CDR3 amino acids: CSASFGSAAGWEFETQYF. In nucleotides, the CDR3 is TGCAGTGCTAGTTTCGGGTCTGCCGCAGGGTGGGAGTTCGAGACCCAGTACTTC.

This clonotype has more than one count but fewer than ten. The chain combines TRBV3-1 with TRBJ2-7; 9 bases fit TRBD1. V was pared by 6 bases and J by 5 bases, with 11 bases of the junction left unmatched. The CDR3 length is 15 residues. Germline CDR1 LGHDT, CDR2 YNNKEL (reference sequence). The chain's CDR3 is CASRAAGQGDNEQYF. The CDR3, as DNA: TGTGCCAGCAGAGCAGCGGGACAGGGTGATAACGAGCAGTACTTC.

This clonotype was counted many times. The chain couples TRBV29-1 to TRBJ1-2; D is ambiguous. This CDR3 has 11 amino acids. V gave up 4 bases and J gave up 4 bases, with 7 bases separating them. The V gene's germline CDR1 is SQVTM and CDR2 ANQGSEA. CDR3 sequence reads: CSVVGSYGYTF. DNA of the CDR3: TGCAGCGTTGTAGGCTCCTATGGCTACACCTTC.

The table lists this clonotype with many counts. J is TRBJ1-2 and V is TRBV7-9, with D unclear. The CDR3 consists of 14 residues. In germline, CDR1 is SEHNR, CDR2 FQNEAQ (reference sequence). The V gene lost 5 bases and the J gene lost 4 bases, with 14 bases spanning the gap. The CDR3 here is CASSRGESVYGYTF. In nucleotides, the CDR3 is TGTGCCAGCAGCCGTGGTGAGAGTGTCTATGGCTACACCTTC.

V and J are TRBV7-6 and TRBJ2-1, with 7 bases fitting TRBD2. CDR1 is SGHVS and CDR2 is FNYEAQ in the germline V gene. The CDR3 spans 13 residues. With V trimmed by 5 bases and J by 10 bases, 8 bases remained unmatched. CDR3 region: CASSGGEFSEQFF. CDR3 DNA sequence: TGTGCCAGCAGCGGGGGGGAATTTTCGGAGCAGTTCTTC.

A few counts support this clonotype. The rearrangement joins TRBV5-1 to TRBJ2-4; 8 bases map to TRBD2. After removal of 1 base from V and 1 base from J, the junction contained 4 bases not matched to a gene. The CDR3 spans 16 residues. The germline V gene has CDR1 SGHRS and CDR2 YFSETQ. The CDR3, as DNA: TGCGCCAGCAGCTTGATTAGCGGGGCCGCCAAAAACATTCAGTACTTC. Protein: CASSLISGAAKNIQYF.

This clonotype was observed a few times. The gene calls are TRBV20-1 and TRBJ2-1, with 10 bases identical to TRBD2. CDR3 size: 15 residues. J was trimmed by 5 bases and V by 1 base; bases with no gene match: 5. CDR1 is DFQATT, CDR2 SNEGSKA, per germline (reference sequence). The CDR3 reads CSARVGLAGDNEQFF. The CDR3 DNA is TGCAGTGCTAGAGTAGGGCTAGCGGGAGACAATGAGCAGTTCTTC.

This clonotype was detected a few times. The chain employs TRBV6-5 and TRBJ2-5; 7 bases line up with TRBD1. Germline trimming cut 4 bases from V and 4 bases from J; bases unmatched to any gene: 9. The CDR3 consists of 15 residues. The germline V gene encodes CDR1 MNHEY and CDR2 SVGAGI. For the CDR3, the DNA is TGTGCCAGCAGTTCAATAAAGGGGGCGCGAGAGACCCAGTACTTC. As protein: CASSSIKGARETQYF.

The chain carries TRBV18 and TRBJ2-7; D is uncertain. The length of the CDR3 is 10 residues. Looked up from germline, CDR1 is KGHSH and CDR2 is LQKENI. The V end lost 3 bases, the J end lost 6 bases, and 3 bases lay between the germline ends. The CDR3 DNA sequence: TGTGCCAGCTCACCGTCCGAGCAGTACTTC. This codes for CASSPSEQYF.

The sample holds a few counts of this clonotype. This sequence joins TRBV5-1 and TRBJ2-1; either TRBD1 or TRBD2 may supply D (5 bases each). Germline values: CDR1 SGHRS, CDR2 YFSETQ. V lost 4 bases and J lost 1, with 15 bases in between. This CDR3 is built from 16 residues. The CDR3 nucleotides are TGCGCCAGCAGCGTCCCGTTGGGGGAGTCCTACAATGAGCAGTTCTTC. It encodes CASSVPLGESYNEQFF.

The chain joins TRBV9 to TRBJ2-2, with D possibly TRBD2 on 7 matching bases. V was cut by 0 bases and J by 7 bases, with 13 bases left in between. The CDR3 totals 15 residues. Germline CDR1 is SGDLS and CDR2 is YYNGEE. The CDR3 reads CASSVGGGAVGELFF. The CDR3 DNA follows: TGTGCCAGCAGCGTAGGAGGGGGGGCCGTCGGGGAGCTGTTTTTT.

V is TRBV5-1 and J is TRBJ2-3; D perhaps matches TRBD2 (6 bases). The V gene lost 1 base and the J gene lost 0 bases, with 12 bases spanning the gap. CDR1 SGHRS and CDR2 YFSETQ come from the germline V gene. This CDR3 spans 16 amino acids. CDR3 protein: CASSLLIGGSTDTQYF. The DNA for the CDR3 is TGCGCCAGCAGCTTGCTCATCGGGGGAAGCACAGATACGCAGTATTTT.